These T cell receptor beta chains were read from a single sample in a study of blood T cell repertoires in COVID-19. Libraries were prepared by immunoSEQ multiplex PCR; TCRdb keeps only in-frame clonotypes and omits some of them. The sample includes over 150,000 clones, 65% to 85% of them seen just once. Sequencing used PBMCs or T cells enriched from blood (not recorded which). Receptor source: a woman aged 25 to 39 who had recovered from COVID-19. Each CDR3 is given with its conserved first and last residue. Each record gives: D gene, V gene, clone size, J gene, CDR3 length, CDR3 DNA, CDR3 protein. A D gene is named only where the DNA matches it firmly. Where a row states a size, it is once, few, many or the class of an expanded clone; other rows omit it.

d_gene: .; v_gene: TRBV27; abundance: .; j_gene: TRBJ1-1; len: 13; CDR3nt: TGTGCCAGCAAAATTCTAATGAACACTGAAGCTTTCTTT; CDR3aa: CASKILMNTEAFF
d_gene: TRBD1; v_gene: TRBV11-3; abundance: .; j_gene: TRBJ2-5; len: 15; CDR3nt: TGTGCCAGCAGCCGAGGGGGCGGGTTGGGGGAGACCCAGTACTTC; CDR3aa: CASSRGGGLGETQYF
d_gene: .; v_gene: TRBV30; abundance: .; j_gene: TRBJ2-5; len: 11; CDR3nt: TGTGCCTGGTCGGGGAGAGAGACCCAGTACTTC; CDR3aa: CAWSGRETQYF
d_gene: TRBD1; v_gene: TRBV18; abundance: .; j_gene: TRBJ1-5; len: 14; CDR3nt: TGTGCCAGCTCACCTACAGGGGATAATCAGCCCCAGCATTTT; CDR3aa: CASSPTGDNQPQHF
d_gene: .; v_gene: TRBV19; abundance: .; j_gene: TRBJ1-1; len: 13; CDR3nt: TGTGCCAGTGGCAGGGTGGTGAACACTGAAGCTTTCTTT; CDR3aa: CASGRVVNTEAFF
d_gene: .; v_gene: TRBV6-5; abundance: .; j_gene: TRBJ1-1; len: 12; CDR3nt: TGTGCCAGCAGTTACTCCCCAACTGAAGCTTTCTTT; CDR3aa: CASSYSPTEAFF
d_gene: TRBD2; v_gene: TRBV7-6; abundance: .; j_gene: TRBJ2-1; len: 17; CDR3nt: TGTGCCAGCAGCCATTCAATAGCGGGAAGCTCCTACAATGAGCAGTTCTTC; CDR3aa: CASSHSIAGSSYNEQFF
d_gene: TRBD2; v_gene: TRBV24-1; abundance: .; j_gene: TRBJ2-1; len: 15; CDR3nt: TGTGCCACCAGTGACCCCGGACTAGTTCACGGTGAGCAGTTCTTC; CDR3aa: CATSDPGLVHGEQFF
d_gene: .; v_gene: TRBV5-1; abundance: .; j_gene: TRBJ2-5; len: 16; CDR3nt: TGCGCCAGCAGCTTGAACCTCGATACAGGGAAAGAGACCCAGTACTTC; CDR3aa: CASSLNLDTGKETQYF
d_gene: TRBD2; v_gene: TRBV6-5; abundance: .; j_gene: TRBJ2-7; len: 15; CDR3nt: TGTGCCAGCAGTTACATAAGCGGGAGTCCCCGCGAGCAGTACTTC; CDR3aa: CASSYISGSPREQYF
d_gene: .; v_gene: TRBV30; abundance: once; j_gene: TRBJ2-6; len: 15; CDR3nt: TGTGCCTGGAGGGAGGGGGCGTCTGGGGCCAACGTCCTGACTTTC; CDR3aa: CAWREGASGANVLTF
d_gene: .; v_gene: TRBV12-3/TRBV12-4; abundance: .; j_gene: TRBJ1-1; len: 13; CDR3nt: TGTGCCAGCAGTGCCGACCTTAGGGGAGAAGCTTTCTTT; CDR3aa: CASSADLRGEAFF
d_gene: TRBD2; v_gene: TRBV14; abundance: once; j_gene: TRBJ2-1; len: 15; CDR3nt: TGTGCCAGCAGCCCGAAACTAGCGGGGAACAATGAGCAGTTCTTC; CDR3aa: CASSPKLAGNNEQFF
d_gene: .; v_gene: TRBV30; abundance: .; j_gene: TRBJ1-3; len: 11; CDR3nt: TGTGCCTGGAGTGTAGCGCACACCATATATTTT; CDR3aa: CAWSVAHTIYF
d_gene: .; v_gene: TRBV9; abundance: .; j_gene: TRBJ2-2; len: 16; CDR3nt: TGTGCCAGCAGCGTAGAGTTGGGCCCGAACACCGGGGAGCTGTTTTTT; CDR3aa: CASSVELGPNTGELFF
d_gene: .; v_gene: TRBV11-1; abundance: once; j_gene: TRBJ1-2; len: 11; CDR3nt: TGTGCCACCCTAGGTGGCTATGGCTACACCTTC; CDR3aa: CATLGGYGYTF
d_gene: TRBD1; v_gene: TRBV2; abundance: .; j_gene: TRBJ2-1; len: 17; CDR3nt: TGTGCCAGCAGGGCCCGGACAGGGGGGAACCAGAACAATGAGCAGTTCTTC; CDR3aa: CASRARTGGNQNNEQFF
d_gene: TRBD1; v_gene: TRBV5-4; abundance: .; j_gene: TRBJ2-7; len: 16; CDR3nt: TGTGCCAGCAGCCCCACATGGGACAGGGGTGTCTACGAGCAGTACTTC; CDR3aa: CASSPTWDRGVYEQYF
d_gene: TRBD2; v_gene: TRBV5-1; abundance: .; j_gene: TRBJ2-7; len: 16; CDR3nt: TGCGCCAGCAGATTGACTTGGACTAGCGGGAACTACGAGCAGTACTTC; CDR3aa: CASRLTWTSGNYEQYF
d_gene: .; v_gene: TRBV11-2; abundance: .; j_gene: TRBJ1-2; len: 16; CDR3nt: TGTGCCAGCAGCTTAAACCGTCACAGCTCTAACTATGGCTACACCTTC; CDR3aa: CASSLNRHSSNYGYTF
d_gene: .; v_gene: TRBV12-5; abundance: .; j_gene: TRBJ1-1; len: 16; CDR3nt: TGTGCTAGTGGTTTGGTCGCGGGGTCCAAGAACACTGAAGCTTTCTTT; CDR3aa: CASGLVAGSKNTEAFF
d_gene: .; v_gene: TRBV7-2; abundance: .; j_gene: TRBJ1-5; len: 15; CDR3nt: TGTGCCAGCAGCTCTTCGGGGTTTTTCAATCAGCCCCAGCATTTT; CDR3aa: CASSSSGFFNQPQHF
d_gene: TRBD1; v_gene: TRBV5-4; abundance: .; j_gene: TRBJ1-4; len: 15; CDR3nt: TGTGCCAGCAGCTCTTCGGACAGGCCTAATGAAAAACTGTTTTTT; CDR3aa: CASSSSDRPNEKLFF
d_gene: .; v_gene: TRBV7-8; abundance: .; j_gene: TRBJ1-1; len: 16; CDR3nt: TGTGCCAGCAGCCAAAAGGGCGGCCAGGGGAGCACTGAAGCTTTCTTT; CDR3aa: CASSQKGGQGSTEAFF
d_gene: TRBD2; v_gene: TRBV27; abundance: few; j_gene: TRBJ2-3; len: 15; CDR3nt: TGTGCCAGCAGACTTGGACTAGTCGACACGGATACGCAGTATTTT; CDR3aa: CASRLGLVDTDTQYF
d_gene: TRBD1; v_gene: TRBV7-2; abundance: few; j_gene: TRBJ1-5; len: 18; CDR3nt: TGTGCCAGCAGCTTGTGGGGACAGGGGGCTTATAGCAATCAGCCCCAGCATTTT; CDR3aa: CASSLWGQGAYSNQPQHF
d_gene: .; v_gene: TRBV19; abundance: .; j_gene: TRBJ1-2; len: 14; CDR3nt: TGTGCCAGTAGTCCCGCGGCTGAAAACTATGGCTACACCTTC; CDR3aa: CASSPAAENYGYTF
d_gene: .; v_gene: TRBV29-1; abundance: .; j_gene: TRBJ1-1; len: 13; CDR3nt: TGCAGCGTTGGTTACCCTACGGACACTGAAGCTTTCTTT; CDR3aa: CSVGYPTDTEAFF
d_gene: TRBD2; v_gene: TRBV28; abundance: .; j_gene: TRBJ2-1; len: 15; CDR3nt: TGTGCCAGCAGTTCCCGACTAGCGGGAGGCAATGAGCAGTTCTTC; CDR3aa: CASSSRLAGGNEQFF
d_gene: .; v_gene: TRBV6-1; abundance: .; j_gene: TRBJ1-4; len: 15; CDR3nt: TGTGCCAGCAGTGAAGCGCCTACCCCAAATGAAAAACTGTTTTTT; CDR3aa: CASSEAPTPNEKLFF
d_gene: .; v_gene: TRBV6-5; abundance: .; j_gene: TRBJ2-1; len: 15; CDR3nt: TGTGCCAGCAGTCCACCGGAGGGCGCCTACAATGAGCAGTTCTTC; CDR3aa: CASSPPEGAYNEQFF